These 29 T cell receptor beta chains came from one sample sequenced in a study of control samples from healthy donors and cancer patients. This table comes from immunoSEQ multiplex PCR, and its TCRdb copy is limited to in-frame clones, with some not included. This table has about 88,000 clones, just over 90% appearing once. The source material was blood. The receptors originated from a man between 18 and 35 years old in good health.

This clone came up a few times. The V gene is TRBV4-1, the J gene TRBJ1-5, with 9 bases matching TRBD1. Unmatched junction bases numbered 4, after V lost 0 bases and J lost 4 bases. Germline-derived CDR1 and CDR2 are MGHRA and YSYEKL. The CDR3 has 16 amino acids. CDR3 in DNA: TGCGCCAGCAGCCAAGATCCAGGACAGGGGAATCAGCCCCAGCATTTT. The encoded protein is CASSQDPGQGNQPQHF.

A word on this clone: The junction differs from germline at one of its ends, possibly a read error. The chain recombines TRBV7-7 with TRBJ2-1; 12 bases agree with TRBD2. Germline V gene sequence: CDR1 SSHAT, CDR2 FNYEAQ (reference sequence). The CDR3 runs to 18 residues. In nucleotides, the CDR3 is TGTGCTAGCAGCCCTCGGACTAGCGGGGAAATCCCCGACATTGAGCAGTTCTTC. As protein: CASSPRTSGEIPDIEQFF.

The J gene is TRBJ2-7, the V gene TRBV27, with D tentatively TRBD2 (5 bases). Deletions cut 0 bases from V and 5 bases from J, with 20 bases between. Germline V gene lookup returns CDR1 MNHEY and CDR2 SMNVEV (reference sequence). This CDR3 contains 17 residues. CDR3 residues: CASSLSGVAARRNEQYF. The CDR3 nucleotides read TGTGCCAGCAGTTTATCAGGAGTAGCCGCCCGGAGGAACGAGCAGTACTTC.

The chain has TRBV9 and TRBJ2-3; D unresolved. The CDR3 covers 15 residues. Trimming took off 3 bases at V and 0 bases at J, with 11 bases between the two ends. Germline V gene lookup returns CDR1 SGDLS and CDR2 YYNGEE. The CDR3 DNA sequence: TGTGCCAGCAGCGCCGACCCCTCTAGCACAGATACGCAGTATTTT. Translating gives CASSADPSSTDTQYF.

The chain carries TRBV2 and TRBJ1-3; D is possibly TRBD1 (5 bases). The V and J ends lost 4 bases and 2 bases respectively, with 9 bases between them. Germline CDR1 SNHLY, CDR2 FYNNEI. CDR3 length: 14 residues. CDR3: CASSGQLAGNTIYF. CDR3 sequence (DNA): TGTGCCAGCAGTGGACAGTTAGCTGGAAACACCATATATTTT.

The rearrangement links TRBV27 to TRBJ2-2; D not resolved. The V end was cut by 4 bases, the J end by 5 bases, with 14 bases between. The CDR3 sequence is 15 residues long. Germline V gives CDR1 MNHEY, CDR2 SMNVEV (reference sequence). In DNA, the CDR3 is TGTGCCAGCAGTTCCCCCCTACTTGGTACCGGGGAGCTGTTTTTT. It translates to CASSSPLLGTGELFF.

The V and J genes are TRBV24-1 and TRBJ1-1; 8 bases are shared with TRBD1. Germline trimming cut 0 bases from V and 3 bases from J; bases unmatched to any gene: 5. The germline gives CDR1 KGHDR, CDR2 SFDVKD. The length of the CDR3 is 16 residues. This chain's CDR3 is CATSDLQHRGDTEAFF. CDR3 sequence (DNA): TGTGCCACCAGTGATTTGCAGCACAGGGGGGACACTGAAGCTTTCTTT.

Only one count was recorded for this clone. The chain links TRBV6-5 to TRBJ2-2; unclear D gene. The CDR3 totals 14 residues. Trimming left V 0 bases short and J 7 bases short, with 9 bases between. Germline lookup yields CDR1 MNHEY and CDR2 SVGAGI. This CDR3 is CASSYSLRRGELFF. Here the CDR3 DNA reads TGTGCCAGCAGTTACTCGTTACGCCGCGGGGAGCTGTTTTTT.

This chain joins TRBV21-1 and TRBJ1-1. TRBV21-1 is an annotated pseudogene. CDR3 length: 15 residues. This chain's CDR3 is CASSKGGRGGTEAFF. The CDR3 DNA reads TGTGCCAGCAGCAAAGGTGGCAGGGGGGGCACTGAAGCTTTCTTT.

The V and J genes are TRBV2 and TRBJ2-1, with 14 bases fitting TRBD2. Germline V gene data show CDR1 as SNHLY and CDR2 as FYNNEI. CDR3 length: 17 residues. The V gene end was trimmed by 4 bases and the J gene end by 0 bases; junction bases not matched to a gene: 2. The CDR3 region has the DNA TGTGCCAGCAGTGGGACTAGCGGGGGGAGCTCCTACAATGAGCAGTTCTTC. Translating it yields CASSGTSGGSSYNEQFF.

The chain carries TRBV5-1 and TRBJ2-1; unclear D gene. Germline CDR1 reads SGHRS; CDR2 reads YFSETQ. The length of the CDR3 is 15 residues. V was pared by 4 bases and J by 0 bases, with 11 bases between. The CDR3 region has the DNA TGCGCCAGCAGCCCGGAAGTGAGCTCCTACAATGAGCAGTTCTTC. This encodes CASSPEVSSYNEQFF.

The rearrangement links TRBV14 to TRBJ1-1, with 7 bases fitting TRBD1. CDR1 and CDR2 from the germline V gene are SGHDN and FVKESK. The CDR3 spans 15 residues. V shed 0 bases and J 6 bases; nucleotides not matched to a gene: 7. CDR3 residues: CASSQDKGASPEAFF. CDR3 sequence (DNA): TGTGCCAGCAGCCAAGATAAGGGGGCGTCGCCTGAAGCTTTCTTT.

This rearrangement joins TRBV6-2 or TRBV6-3 to TRBJ2-1; TRBD2 might be the D (6 bases). CDR3 length equals 15 residues. Germline V lookup: CDR1 MNHEY, CDR2 SVGEGT. The V end was cut by 5 bases, the J end by 0 bases, with 11 bases between. CDR3 in amino acids: CASSRDLGSYNEQFF. The CDR3 nucleotides are TGTGCCAGCAGTCGGGACTTAGGCTCCTACAATGAGCAGTTCTTC.

CDR3 sequence (DNA): TGTGCCAGCAGCCCCGGGACTCCCGGGATAGGGAAGCAGTTCTTC. The encoded protein is CASSPGTPGIGKQFF. V is TRBV9 and J is TRBJ2-1, with a weak D call TRBD2 (6 bases). V gave up 4 bases and J gave up 11 bases, with 22 bases separating them. This CDR3 contains 15 residues. Germline V CDR1 and CDR2: SGDLS, YYNGEE. The variable domain in full, with the rest retrieved from reference TRBV9 and TRBJ2-1, is DSGVTQTPKHLITATGQRVTLRCSPRSGDLSVYWYQQSLDQGLQFLIQYYNGEERAKGNILERFSAQQFPDLHSELNLSSLELGDSALYFCASSPGTPGIGKQFFGPGTRLTVL.

This chain links TRBV29-1 with TRBJ2-1, with 7 bases that match TRBD2. The CDR3 has 15 residues. The V gene's germline CDR1 is SQVTM and CDR2 ANQGSEA. With 0 bases clipped from V and 6 bases from J, the junction kept 8 bases outside the gene matches. This CDR3 is CSVEDGGGVGNEQFF. CDR3 DNA: TGCAGCGTTGAAGATGGGGGGGGAGTAGGCAATGAGCAGTTCTTC.

The genes are TRBV14 and TRBJ1-5; D uncertain. V was shortened by 1 base and J by 10 bases, with 11 bases between the two germline ends. CDR1 and CDR2 from the germline V gene are SGHDN and FVKESK. The CDR3 spans 13 residues. CDR3 DNA: TGTGCCAGCAGCCAAGGATTCCCTCGTCCCCAGCATTTT. Residues: CASSQGFPRPQHF.

V and J are TRBV7-2 and TRBJ2-2; unclear D gene. Germline V gene lookup returns CDR1 SGHTA and CDR2 FQGNSA. V lost 1 base, J lost 5 bases, and 8 bases lay in between. This CDR3 region has 14 residues. In DNA, the CDR3 is TGTGCCAGCAGCTTAGTTTCACGGACCGGGGAGCTGTTTTTT. Translating gives CASSLVSRTGELFF. The full variable domain, completed using reference TRBV7-2 and TRBJ2-2, is GAGVSQSPSNKVTEKGKDVELRCDPISGHTALYWYRQSLGQGLEFLIYFQGNSAPDKSGLPSDRFSAERTGGSVSTLTIQRTQQEDSAVYLCASSLVSRTGELFFGEGSRLTVL.

This clone was detected ten times or more. The genes are TRBV7-3 and TRBJ2-3, with TRBD2 as a possible D gene (5 bases). The length of the CDR3 is 15 residues. In germline, CDR1 is SGHTA, CDR2 FQGTGA. Trimming took off 0 bases at V and 6 bases at J, with 13 bases between the two ends. The CDR3 is CASSLTSDFRDTQYF. DNA for the CDR3: TGTGCCAGCAGCTTAACGTCGGACTTTCGGGATACGCAGTATTTT.

On this clone itself: An end of the junction differs from the germline gene, which may be a read error. The rearrangement joins TRBV2 to TRBJ1-2; no reliable D call. Germline CDR1 is SNHLY and CDR2 is FYNNEI. This CDR3 comprises 8 residues. In nucleotides, the CDR3 is TGTGCCAGCAGAGGACTGAGCTTC. Translation: CASRGLSF. The variable domain in full, with the rest retrieved from reference TRBV2 and TRBJ1-2, is EPEVTQTPSHQVTQMGQEVILRCVPISNHLYFYWYRQILGQKVEFLVSFYNNEISEKSEIFDDQFSVERPDGSNFTLKIRSTKLEDSAMYFCASRGLSFGSGTRLTVV.

The chain has TRBV3-1 (or the pseudogene TRBV3-2) and TRBJ1-1, with no clear D. CDR1 is LGHDT, CDR2 YNNKEL, per germline (reference sequence). The CDR3 has 14 amino acids. V dropped 0 bases and J dropped 1 base, with 6 bases sitting between them. The CDR3 region is CASSQDGGNTEAFF. CDR3 nucleotides: TGTGCCAGCAGCCAAGATGGCGGGAACACTGAAGCTTTCTTT.

The chain couples TRBV5-4 to TRBJ2-5; 9 bases are shared with TRBD2. V trimming: 4 bases; J trimming: 6 bases; junction bases outside the gene matches: 13. The germline gives CDR1 SGHNT, CDR2 YYREEE (reference sequence). This CDR3 has 16 residues. The CDR3 region has the DNA TGTGCCAGCAGCCTAGCGGGGCATCCAACTCCTAAGACCCAGTACTTC. Translation: CASSLAGHPTPKTQYF.

J is TRBJ1-2 and V is TRBV3-1 (or the pseudogene TRBV3-2); TRBD1 matches 9 bases. The V gene end was trimmed by 2 bases and the J gene end by 3 bases; junction bases not matched to a gene: 13. CDR3 length: 18 amino acids. Germline lookup yields CDR1 LGHDT and CDR2 YNNKEL (reference sequence). CDR3 protein: CASSQRGHGGTGHYGYTF. The DNA for the CDR3 is TGTGCCAGCAGCCAAAGGGGTCACGGGGGGACAGGGCACTATGGCTACACCTTC.

This clone appeared a single time. The chain has TRBV27 and TRBJ2-7; D may correspond to TRBD1 or TRBD2 (5 bases each). This CDR3 comprises 11 residues. The germline CDR1 and CDR2 sequences are MNHEY and SMNVEV (reference sequence). V was pared by 7 bases and J by 6 bases, with 10 bases between. The CDR3 DNA reads TGTGCCAGCATTGAGGGGAGCGAGCAGTACTTC. This translates into CASIEGSEQYF.

The chain recombines TRBV7-2 with TRBJ2-7; D might be TRBD1 (6 bases). With 5 bases removed from V and 6 bases from J, the gap between germline ends came to 11 bases. Germline assignment: CDR1 SGHTA and CDR2 FQGNSA. This CDR3 comprises 12 residues. CDR3 in amino acids: CASSKDRVEQYF. The CDR3 bases are TGTGCCAGCAGCAAGGACAGAGTCGAGCAGTACTTC.

The V call is TRBV18, the J call TRBJ1-1, with D hard to call. The CDR3 sequence is 14 residues long. The V end lost 4 bases, the J end lost 5 bases, and 14 bases lay between the germline ends. Germline CDR1 is KGHSH and CDR2 is LQKENI. The CDR3, as DNA: TGTGCCAGCTCACGAGACCCCCTTGGGACTGAAGCTTTCTTT. This translates into CASSRDPLGTEAFF.

The rearrangement joins TRBV6-1 to TRBJ2-7; TRBD1 matches at 9 bases. The trim removed 3 bases at V and 3 bases at J, leaving 3 bases unmatched. Germline CDR1 MNHNS, CDR2 SASEGT. CDR3 length: 14 amino acids. The CDR3 spells CASSDPTGGYEQYF. The CDR3 DNA reads as TGTGCCAGCAGTGATCCGACAGGGGGCTACGAGCAGTACTTC.

The V and J genes are TRBV9 and TRBJ2-7, with D possibly matching TRBD2 (6 bases). Trimming removed 0 bases at V and 0 bases at J, with 10 bases between. The germline V gene encodes CDR1 SGDLS and CDR2 YYNGEE. The CDR3 contains 15 residues. The CDR3 nucleotides are TGTGCCAGCAGCGTAGAAGTCGGGAGCTCCTACGAGCAGTACTTC. Its protein product is CASSVEVGSSYEQYF.

The chain carries TRBV6-1 and TRBJ1-2; D is unclear. This CDR3 is built from 13 residues. CDR1 is MNHNS, CDR2 SASEGT, per germline. The V end was cut by 1 base, the J end by 0 bases, with 3 bases between. This CDR3 is CASSEDTNYGYTF. The CDR3 bases are TGTGCCAGCAGTGAAGACACTAACTATGGCTACACCTTC.

V usage is TRBV2 and J usage is TRBJ1-2; D unresolved. V was trimmed by 7 bases and J by 8 bases, leaving 14 bases between them. CDR3 size: 12 residues. CDR1 and CDR2 (germline): SNHLY, FYNNEI. The CDR3, as DNA: TGTGCCAGCATAAAGGGTGTAGAGGGCTACACCTTC. This sequence encodes CASIKGVEGYTF.